The rows below give T cell receptor beta chains drawn from one sample of a study of immune evolution from preneoplasia to lung adenocarcinoma. Here immunoSEQ multiplex PCR was the method, and the copy in TCRdb shows in-frame clones only, minus some. The sample consists of 3,500 or so clones, roughly 87% of them appearing once. Material for sequencing was FFPE invasive lung adenocarcinoma tissue. These receptor sequences come from a person aged 70 to 79 with invasive lung adenocarcinoma. Both conserved end residues are part of each CDR3. D genes are given only for firm matches. The size field is filled for only some rows; it gives once, few, many or a size class.

TRBD1	TRBV27	TRBJ2-7	few	TGTGCCAGCAGTTTGACAGGGGCCTACGAGCAGTACTTC	CASSLTGAYEQYF
-	TRBV19	TRBJ1-1	few	TGTGCCAGTAGTATTGCAGGCCACACTGAAGCTTTCTTT	CASSIAGHTEAFF
-	TRBV21-1	TRBJ2-1	-	TGTGCCAGCATCAATAGGGATGAGCAGTTCTTC	CASINRDEQFF
-	TRBV5-1	TRBJ2-2	-	TGCGCCAGCAGCTTGATCGGGGTAAACGCCGGGGAGCTGTTTTTT	CASSLIGVNAGELFF
TRBD2	TRBV29-1	TRBJ2-7	-	TGCAGCGTTGACAGCGGGGCCTCACAGCAGTACTTC	CSVDSGASQQYF